This record covers a single T cell receptor beta chain. Its antigen is as yet unknown. Clones were read by immunoSEQ multiplex PCR, and TCRdb kept only the in-frame ones, dropping some. The sample holds some 46,000 clones, approximately 92% seen once. Germline-derived CDR1 and CDR2 are MNHEY and SVGAGI. CDR3 length equals 14 residues. Trimming stripped 6 bases from V and 6 bases from J, with 15 bases between. The data belong to a study of graft-versus-host responses after intestinal transplantation. Findings of the study overall: Association was observed between peak circulating GvH clone levels and early post-transplant HvG declines. The study found high graft-versus-host to host-versus-graft clonal ratios in allografts of patients with graft-donor T cell macrochimerism.

The material sequenced was PBMCs, taken about 800 days after a first intestinal transplant, on the day of a second. The V call is TRBV6-5, the J call TRBJ1-5; D perhaps matches TRBD1 (6 bases). This sequence was found in a human patient who received an intestinal transplant, so some T cells may come from the graft donor. In DNA, the CDR3 is TGTGCCAGCAGCCGAGCAGGGGACGGTCAGCCCCAGCATTTT. It encodes CASSRAGDGQPQHF.